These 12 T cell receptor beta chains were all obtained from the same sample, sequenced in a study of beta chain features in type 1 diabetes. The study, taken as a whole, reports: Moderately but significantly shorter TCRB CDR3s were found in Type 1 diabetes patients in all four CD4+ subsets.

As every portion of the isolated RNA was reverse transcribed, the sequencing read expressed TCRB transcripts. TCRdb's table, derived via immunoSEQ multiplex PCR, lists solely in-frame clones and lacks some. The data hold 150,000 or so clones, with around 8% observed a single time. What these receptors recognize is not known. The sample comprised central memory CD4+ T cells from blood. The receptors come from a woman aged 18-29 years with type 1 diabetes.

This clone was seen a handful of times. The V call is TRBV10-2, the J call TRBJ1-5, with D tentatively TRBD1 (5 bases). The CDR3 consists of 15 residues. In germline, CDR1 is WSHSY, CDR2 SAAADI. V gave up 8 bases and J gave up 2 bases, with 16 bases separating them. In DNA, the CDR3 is TGCGCCAGCGGTAGAGCGGGGGTCGGCAATCAGCCCCAGCATTTT. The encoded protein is CASGRAGVGNQPQHF.

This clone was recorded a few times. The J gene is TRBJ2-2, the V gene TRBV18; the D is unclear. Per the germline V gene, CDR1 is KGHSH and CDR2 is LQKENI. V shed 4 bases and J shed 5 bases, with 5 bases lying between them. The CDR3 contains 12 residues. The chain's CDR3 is CASSHQTGELFF. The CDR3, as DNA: TGTGCCAGCTCACACCAGACCGGGGAGCTGTTTTTT. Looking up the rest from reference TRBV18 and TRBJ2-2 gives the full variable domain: NAGVMQNPRHLVRRRGQEARLRCSPMKGHSHVYWYRQLPEEGLKFMVYLQKENIIDESGMPKERFSAEFPKEGPSILRIQQVVRGDSAAYFCASSHQTGELFFGEGSRLTVL.

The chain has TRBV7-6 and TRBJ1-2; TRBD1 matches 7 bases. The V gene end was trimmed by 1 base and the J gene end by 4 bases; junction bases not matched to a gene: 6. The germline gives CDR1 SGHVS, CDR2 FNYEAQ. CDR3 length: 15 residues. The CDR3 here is CASSLEQGTAYGYTF. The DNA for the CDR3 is TGTGCCAGCAGCTTAGAACAAGGGACAGCCTATGGCTACACCTTC.

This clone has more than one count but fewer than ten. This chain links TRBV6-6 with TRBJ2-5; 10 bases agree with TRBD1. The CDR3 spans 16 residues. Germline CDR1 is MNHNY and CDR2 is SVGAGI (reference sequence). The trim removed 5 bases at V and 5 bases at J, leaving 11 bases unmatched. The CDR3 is CASSPPRQGATETQYF. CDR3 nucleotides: TGTGCCAGCAGTCCCCCCCGACAGGGGGCGACGGAGACCCAGTACTTC.

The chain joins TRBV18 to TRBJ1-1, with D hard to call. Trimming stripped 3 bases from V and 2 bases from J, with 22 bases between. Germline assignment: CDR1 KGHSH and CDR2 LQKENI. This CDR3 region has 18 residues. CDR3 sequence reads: CASSPRADRLSKNTEAFF. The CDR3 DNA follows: TGTGCCAGCTCACCGAGGGCTGATAGGTTGTCCAAAAACACTGAAGCTTTCTTT.

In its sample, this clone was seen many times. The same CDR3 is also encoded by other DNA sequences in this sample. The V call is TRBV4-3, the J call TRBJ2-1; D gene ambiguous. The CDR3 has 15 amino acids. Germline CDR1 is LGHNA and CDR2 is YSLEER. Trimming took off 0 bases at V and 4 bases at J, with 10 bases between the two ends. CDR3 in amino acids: CASSQDRNGYNEQFF. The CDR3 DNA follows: TGCGCCAGCAGCCAAGATAGGAACGGGTACAATGAGCAGTTCTTC.

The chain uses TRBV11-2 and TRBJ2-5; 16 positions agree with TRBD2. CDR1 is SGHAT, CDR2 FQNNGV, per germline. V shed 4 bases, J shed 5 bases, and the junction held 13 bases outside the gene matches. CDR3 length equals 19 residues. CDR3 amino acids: CASSSTLGLAGGPRETQYF. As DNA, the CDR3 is TGTGCCAGCAGCTCGACTCTGGGACTAGCGGGGGGGCCGAGGGAGACCCAGTACTTC.

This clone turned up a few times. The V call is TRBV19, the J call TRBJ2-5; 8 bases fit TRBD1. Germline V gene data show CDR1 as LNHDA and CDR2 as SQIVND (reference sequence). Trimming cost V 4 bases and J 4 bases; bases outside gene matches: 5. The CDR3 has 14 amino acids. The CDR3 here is CASSNTGGSETQYF. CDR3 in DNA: TGTGCCAGTAGTAATACAGGGGGGTCAGAGACCCAGTACTTC. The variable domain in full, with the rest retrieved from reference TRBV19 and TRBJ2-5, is DGGITQSPKYLFRKEGQNVTLSCEQNLNHDAMYWYRQDPGQGLRLIYYSQIVNDFQKGDIAEGYSVSREKKESFPLTVTSAQKNPTAFYLCASSNTGGSETQYFGPGTRLLVL.

DNA of the CDR3: TGTGCCAGCAGTCTGGACAGGGACTATGGCTACACCTTC. It specifies CASSLDRDYGYTF. V and J are TRBV5-6 and TRBJ1-2; 8 bases map to TRBD1. The CDR3 covers 13 residues. V lost 5 bases, J lost 3 bases, and 3 bases stayed unmatched. The germline V gene encodes CDR1 SGHDT and CDR2 YYEEEE.

CDR3 DNA sequence: TGCGCCAGCAGCCAAGCCACGGGGGGGCGGAGGGTAGCGCAGTTCTTC. The encoded protein is CASSQATGGRRVAQFF. The genes are TRBV4-3 and TRBJ2-1; 8 bases are shared with TRBD2. Germline CDR1 LGHNA, CDR2 YSLEER. The J segment lost 12 bases and the V segment lost 1 base, leaving 14 bases of the junction unmatched. The CDR3 contains 16 residues.

The CDR3 is CSARDRSQLTGELFF. DNA of the CDR3: TGCAGCGCCCGGGACAGGAGCCAACTCACCGGGGAGCTGTTTTTT. This chain links TRBV29-1 with TRBJ2-2; 8 nucleotides align to TRBD1. In germline, CDR1 is SQVTM, CDR2 ANQGSEA. The length of the CDR3 is 15 residues. J gave up 4 bases and V 7 bases, and 11 bases lay outside the gene matches.

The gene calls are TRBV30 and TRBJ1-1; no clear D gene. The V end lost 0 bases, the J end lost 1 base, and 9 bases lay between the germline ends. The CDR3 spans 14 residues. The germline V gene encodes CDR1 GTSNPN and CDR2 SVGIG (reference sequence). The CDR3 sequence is CAWSVRRENTEAFF. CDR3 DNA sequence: TGTGCCTGGAGTGTAAGGCGGGAGAACACTGAAGCTTTCTTT.